These 31 T cell receptor beta chains share one sample of origin, sequenced in a study of control samples from healthy donors and cancer patients. TCRdb keeps only in-frame clones here, not all; method: immunoSEQ multiplex PCR. The sample holds tens of thousands of clones; around 85% are singletons and the top ten take around 35%. Sequenced input: PBMCs. The receptors stem from a man in his 70s with lung cancer.

The rearrangement uses TRBV7-9 and TRBJ1-2, with 12 bases that match TRBD1. CDR3 length: 15 amino acids. Per the germline V gene, CDR1 is SEHNR and CDR2 is FQNEAQ (reference sequence). V trimming: 5 bases; J trimming: 7 bases; junction bases outside the gene matches: 8. CDR3 DNA sequence: TGTGCCAGCAGCCCTGCGGGACAGGGGGCTGGTGGCTACACCTTC. Translating gives CASSPAGQGAGGYTF.

This chain links TRBV9 with TRBJ1-2; 7 bases are a match to TRBD1. V dropped 2 bases and J dropped 10; count of bases not matched to a gene: 14. Germline V gives CDR1 SGDLS, CDR2 YYNGEE. The CDR3 sequence is 15 residues long. This chain's CDR3 is CASSVSPGGREPYTF. The CDR3, as DNA: TGTGCCAGCAGCGTGTCCCCAGGGGGACGCGAACCCTACACCTTC.

The V and J genes are TRBV7-3 and TRBJ2-2; D gene uncertain. V was clipped by 0 bases and J by 4 bases, with 3 bases between them. The CDR3 extends over 13 amino acids. Germline CDR1 SGHTA, CDR2 FQGTGA. CDR3 amino acids: CASSLTATGELFF. CDR3 nucleotides: TGTGCCAGCAGCTTAACGGCCACCGGGGAGCTGTTTTTT.

The chain joins TRBV19 to TRBJ2-5; D may be TRBD1 (7 bases). Germline V CDR1 and CDR2: LNHDA, SQIVND (reference sequence). V lost 7 bases and J lost 2, with 17 bases in between. The CDR3 length is 15 residues. CDR3 sequence: CASTGRAGQQETQYF. DNA for the CDR3: TGTGCCAGTACGGGCAGGGCGGGACAGCAAGAGACCCAGTACTTC.

V is TRBV5-4 and J is TRBJ2-1; possibly TRBD1 for D (6 bases). V was shortened by 0 bases and J by 2 bases, with 12 bases between the two germline ends. This CDR3 spans 16 amino acids. CDR1 SGHNT and CDR2 YYREEE come from the germline V gene (reference sequence). In DNA form, the CDR3 reads TGTGCCAGCAGCTTGGCTGGCGGACAGCCCTACAATGAGCAGTTCTTC. It is translated as CASSLAGGQPYNEQFF.

This clone has only a few counts. The chain carries TRBV28 and TRBJ1-5; a weak D match, TRBD1 (5 bases). The V gene lost 3 bases and the J gene lost 7 bases, with 22 bases spanning the gap. Germline CDR1 reads MDHEN; CDR2 reads SYDVKM. The CDR3 loop spans 17 amino acids. The CDR3 DNA follows: TGTGCCAGCAGTTTCCGCCCCACGTGGGCCCGGGACCAGCCCCAGCATTTT. This codes for CASSFRPTWARDQPQHF.

The chain links TRBV7-2 to TRBJ2-3, with D possibly called TRBD1 or TRBD2 (6 bases each). Germline V lookup: CDR1 SGHTA, CDR2 FQGNSA. The CDR3 extends over 15 amino acids. V lost 7 bases, J lost 2 bases, and 16 bases lay in between. The CDR3 sequence is CASTPRGAHTDTQYF. The DNA for the CDR3 is TGTGCCAGCACCCCAAGGGGGGCCCACACAGATACGCAGTATTTT. The full variable domain, rest sourced from reference TRBV7-2 and TRBJ2-3, is GAGVSQSPSNKVTEKGKDVELRCDPISGHTALYWYRQSLGQGLEFLIYFQGNSAPDKSGLPSDRFSAERTGGSVSTLTIQRTQQEDSAVYLCASTPRGAHTDTQYFGPGTRLTVL.

The chain joins TRBV7-2 to TRBJ1-6; TRBD1 is a possible D gene (6 bases). Germline-derived CDR1 and CDR2 are SGHTA and FQGNSA. V dropped 1 base and J dropped 10 bases, with 11 bases sitting between them. The CDR3 contains 14 residues. CDR3 loop: CASSLGGQGSPLHF. The CDR3 DNA reads TGTGCCAGCAGCTTAGGGGGGCAGGGCTCACCCCTCCACTTT.

This sequence joins TRBV9 and TRBJ2-3; maybe TRBD1 (5 bases). Germline values: CDR1 SGDLS, CDR2 YYNGEE. V dropped 0 bases and J dropped 1 base, with 12 bases sitting between them. The CDR3 totals 16 residues. The CDR3 protein is CASSVGGLSRTDTQYF. In DNA, the CDR3 is TGTGCCAGCAGCGTAGGGGGCCTTTCTCGCACAGATACGCAGTATTTT.

The V call is TRBV6-6, the J call TRBJ1-1, with D tentatively TRBD1 (6 bases). V lost 7 bases to trimming and J lost 8 bases, with 11 bases between them. The CDR3 loop spans 11 amino acids. The germline gives CDR1 MNHNY, CDR2 SVGAGI (reference sequence). The CDR3 DNA reads as TGTGCCAGCAATTGGGGGGGCGAAGCTTTCTTT. It codes for CASNWGGEAFF.

V and J are TRBV19 and TRBJ2-3; D call uncertain. Per germline, CDR1 LNHDA and CDR2 SQIVND (reference sequence). The CDR3 runs to 15 residues. The V end was cut by 2 bases, the J end by 3 bases, with 12 bases between. In nucleotides, the CDR3 is TGTGCCAGTAGTATACTCGGGTCTGGAACAGATACGCAGTATTTT. Translation: CASSILGSGTDTQYF.

Notes on this clone: In the same sample, other DNA sequences code for this CDR3. J is TRBJ1-1 and V is TRBV7-6, with D possibly TRBD1 on 6 matching bases. CDR1 and CDR2 from the germline V gene are SGHVS and FNYEAQ. V was cut by 1 base and J by 5 bases, with 11 bases left in between. CDR3 size: 14 residues. CDR3 residues: CASSLGGGSTEAFF. The CDR3 DNA is TGTGCCAGCAGCTTAGGGGGGGGCTCTACTGAAGCTTTCTTT.

The J gene is TRBJ1-2, the V gene TRBV27, with 9 bases lining up with TRBD1. V trimming: 6 bases; J trimming: 4 bases; junction bases outside the gene matches: 9. The CDR3 runs to 15 residues. CDR1 is MNHEY, CDR2 SMNVEV, per germline (reference sequence). CDR3 coding DNA: TGTGCCAGCAGAACACAGGGGGCACTTGGCTATGGCTACACCTTC. It encodes CASRTQGALGYGYTF.

V and J are TRBV9 and TRBJ2-7; possible D gene TRBD1, 6 bases. V dropped 3 bases and J dropped 6 bases, with 13 bases sitting between them. CDR1 and CDR2 from the germline V gene are SGDLS and YYNGEE. CDR3 length: 13 residues. The CDR3 spells CASSAQPDSEQYF. The CDR3, as DNA: TGTGCCAGCAGCGCTCAGCCGGACAGCGAGCAGTACTTC.

J is TRBJ2-7 and V is TRBV28; D is perhaps TRBD1 (6 bases). The CDR3 has 13 amino acids. The germline CDR1 and CDR2 sequences are MDHEN and SYDVKM. Trimming took off 2 bases at V and 6 bases at J, with 11 bases between the two ends. The CDR3: CASSLQGLGEQYF. The CDR3 DNA sequence: TGTGCCAGCAGTTTACAGGGGCTTGGCGAGCAGTACTTC.

V usage is TRBV19 and J usage is TRBJ1-5; 8 positions match TRBD1. Germline V lookup: CDR1 LNHDA, CDR2 SQIVND (reference sequence). The trim removed 4 bases at V and 3 bases at J, leaving 8 bases unmatched. CDR3 length: 16 amino acids. The CDR3 loop reads CASSTRTGWVNQPQHF. CDR3 in DNA: TGTGCCAGTAGTACCCGGACAGGGTGGGTCAATCAGCCCCAGCATTTT.

The count of this clone is one. CDR3 region: CASSDTGQTNYGYTF. Here the CDR3 DNA reads TGTGCCAGCAGTGATACTGGACAGACTAACTATGGCTACACCTTC. The gene calls are TRBV6-1 and TRBJ1-2; maybe TRBD1 (6 bases). CDR1 MNHNS and CDR2 SASEGT come from the germline V gene. The V end was cut by 3 bases, the J end by 0 bases, with 11 bases between. The CDR3 is 15 amino acids.

This chain links TRBV6-2 or TRBV6-3 with TRBJ1-3; D remains unclear. From germline, CDR1 is MNHEY and CDR2 SVGEGT. The V gene lost 0 bases and the J gene lost 5 bases, with 11 bases spanning the gap. This CDR3 has 15 residues. The CDR3 sequence: CASSYSTPTRNTIYF. In DNA, the CDR3 is TGTGCCAGCAGTTACTCGACTCCTACCCGAAACACCATATATTTT.

This chain links TRBV7-2 with TRBJ2-6, with a possible D match to TRBD1 (5 bases). This CDR3 is built from 15 residues. Germline CDR1 and CDR2: SGHTA and FQGNSA. Deletions cut 4 bases from V and 4 bases from J, with 11 bases between. The CDR3, as DNA: TGTGCCAGCAGCTCAGACAGTGCCGGGGCCAACGTCCTGACTTTC. The encoded protein is CASSSDSAGANVLTF.

The chain uses TRBV12-3 or TRBV12-4 and TRBJ1-5, with D uncertain. The length of the CDR3 is 13 residues. V was shortened by 3 bases and J by 9 bases, with 12 bases between the two germline ends. The DNA of the CDR3 is TGTGCCAGCAGTTTTACTGCATTGAGGCCCCAGCATTTT. Translation: CASSFTALRPQHF.

The sample holds one count of this clone. The gene calls are TRBV6-2 or TRBV6-3 and TRBJ2-1, with D tentatively TRBD2 (6 bases). The V end lost 2 bases, the J end lost 7 bases, and 12 bases lay between the germline ends. This CDR3 comprises 14 residues. CDR1 and CDR2 from the germline V gene are MNHEY and SVGEGT. CDR3 sequence (DNA): TGTGCCAGCAGTTACCCCCCGGCGGGGAATGAGCAGTTCTTC. Translating gives CASSYPPAGNEQFF.

The genes are TRBV5-1 and TRBJ2-3; 12 bases are shared with TRBD2. The trim removed 5 bases at V and 6 bases at J, leaving 10 bases unmatched. This CDR3 contains 16 residues. Germline CDR1 is SGHRS and CDR2 is YFSETQ. The CDR3 DNA reads TGCGCCAGCAGTCCTAGCGGGGGGGCTGTAAGGGATACGCAGTATTTT. Translating it yields CASSPSGGAVRDTQYF.

J is TRBJ2-1 and V is TRBV7-8; tentatively, D is TRBD1 or TRBD2 (6 bases each). The CDR3 runs 16 residues. The V end lost 5 bases, the J end lost 8 bases, and 22 bases lay between the germline ends. Germline CDR1 is SGHVS and CDR2 is FQNEAQ. CDR3 amino acids: CASSQPFGKGGYEQFF. The DNA for the CDR3 is TGTGCCAGCAGCCAACCATTCGGGAAGGGGGGTTATGAGCAGTTCTTC.

As DNA, the CDR3 is TGTGCCAGCAGTTACTCGACAGGGGGAAGAGGAAACACCATATATTTT. It is translated as CASSYSTGGRGNTIYF. This chain joins TRBV6-5 and TRBJ1-3; 9 bases match TRBD1. The CDR3 extends over 16 amino acids. Germline V gene data show CDR1 as MNHEY and CDR2 as SVGAGI. Trimming removed 0 bases from V and 4 bases from J; junction bases left unmatched: 4.

The V and J genes are TRBV7-9 and TRBJ2-1; 9 nucleotides match TRBD1. V lost 1 base and J lost 5; bases outside the gene matches: 3. Germline loops: CDR1 SEHNR, CDR2 FQNEAQ (reference sequence). This CDR3 has 15 residues. The CDR3 DNA reads TGTGCCAGCAGCTTAGGTGGGGACAGGGACAATGAGCAGTTCTTC. Translated: CASSLGGDRDNEQFF.

J is TRBJ1-6 and V is TRBV25-1; D unclear. The CDR3 sequence is 17 residues long. The ends were cut back, 5 bases at V and 6 bases at J, with 20 bases in the middle. The V gene's germline CDR1 is MGHDK and CDR2 SYGVNS. CDR3 bases: TGTGCCAGCAGTCCGCTACGTGGACGGATGATTAATTCACCCCTCCACTTT. Translation: CASSPLRGRMINSPLHF.

V gene TRBV19 combines with J gene TRBJ2-2; D perhaps matches TRBD2 (6 bases). V dropped 1 base and J dropped 5 bases, with 11 bases sitting between them. The CDR3 totals 15 residues. Germline V gene sequence: CDR1 LNHDA, CDR2 SQIVND (reference sequence). The CDR3 nucleotides read TGTGCCAGTAGTATAGCGGGGGTAAGGACCGGGGAGCTGTTTTTT. It is translated as CASSIAGVRTGELFF.

The rearrangement links TRBV7-9 to TRBJ1-1, with 7 bases identical to TRBD1. The germline CDR1 and CDR2 sequences are SEHNR and FQNEAQ (reference sequence). This CDR3 is 15 amino acids long. The junction had 6 bases not matched to a gene; V was cut back by 5 bases and J by 0 bases. CDR3 amino acids: CASSTRQGLNTEAFF. CDR3 coding DNA: TGTGCCAGCAGCACCCGACAGGGATTGAACACTGAAGCTTTCTTT. The full variable domain, with the rest looked up from reference TRBV7-9 and TRBJ1-1, is DTGVSQNPRHKITKRGQNVTFRCDPISEHNRLYWYRQTLGQGPEFLTYFQNEAQLEKSRLLSDRFSAERPKGSFSTLEIQRTEQGDSAMYLCASSTRQGLNTEAFFGQGTRLTVV.

The DNA of the CDR3 is TGCGCCAGCAGCCTAAACGCGCAGGGCTATGGCTACACCTTC. This gives the protein CASSLNAQGYGYTF. The chain uses TRBV5-1 and TRBJ1-2; maybe TRBD1 (5 bases). CDR1 SGHRS and CDR2 YFSETQ come from the germline V gene. Trimming cost V 4 bases and J 4 bases, with 14 bases left between them. The CDR3 runs 14 residues.

The genes are TRBV11-3 and TRBJ1-6; D may be TRBD1 (6 bases). The germline CDR1 and CDR2 sequences are SGHNT and YENEEA. The CDR3 length is 17 residues. V lost 1 base and J 7 bases, leaving 17 bases between the germline ends. This CDR3 is CASSLGAGGALNSPLHF. The DNA for the CDR3 is TGTGCCAGCAGCTTAGGCGCGGGGGGGGCGTTGAATTCACCCCTCCACTTT.

This clone was detected only once. The gene calls are TRBV9 and TRBJ1-2, with D perhaps matching TRBD1 (5 bases). With 3 bases removed from V and 7 bases from J, the gap between germline ends came to 22 bases. The CDR3 is 16 residues long. The V gene's germline CDR1 is SGDLS and CDR2 YYNGEE. CDR3 protein: CASSAGPDVRGSGYTF. CDR3 coding DNA: TGTGCCAGCAGCGCGGGACCCGACGTGAGGGGTAGTGGCTACACCTTC.